The rows below give T cell receptor beta chains drawn from one sample of a study of PD-1 blockade in classical Hodgkin lymphoma. Using immunoSEQ multiplex PCR, the repertoire was profiled, and TCRdb retains in-frame clones only, with some absent. Of approximately 51,000 clones in the sample, around 78% were seen once. The sample in question was peripheral blood mononuclear cells (PBMCs), obtained before the second cycle of nivolumab. The receptors originated from a human donor with classical Hodgkin lymphoma. Each CDR3 is given with its conserved first and last residue. A D gene is named only where the DNA matches it firmly. Clone size is stated in some rows and not others, as once, few, many or a class when expanded.

clone size	D gene	V gene	J gene	CDR3 DNA	CDR3 protein
.	.	TRBV5-6	TRBJ1-5	TGTGCCAGCACCCCAGGCCGCAGGGAAAGACAGCCCCAGCATTTT	CASTPGRRERQPQHF
few	.	TRBV29-1	TRBJ1-1	TGCAGCGTTAAACAGCAACTGAACACTGAAGCTTTCTTT	CSVKQQLNTEAFF
.	TRBD1	TRBV4-1	TRBJ2-7	TGCGCCAGCAGCCATCCCCCCCCGGGACAGGGCAACGAGCAGTACTTC	CASSHPPPGQGNEQYF
.	.	TRBV25-1	TRBJ2-3	TGTGCCAGCAGTGAGGACAGACGAGCTGGAGATACGCAGTATTTT	CASSEDRRAGDTQYF
.	.	TRBV6-6	TRBJ1-4	TGTGCCAGCTCAACCAGGGGTTTAGGGAATGAAAAACTGTTTTTT	CASSTRGLGNEKLFF
.	.	TRBV29-1	TRBJ1-1	TGCAGCGTTGAGGCAGGGATGAGCACTGAAGCTTTCTTT	CSVEAGMSTEAFF
.	TRBD1	TRBV9	TRBJ1-2	TGTGCCAGCAGCGTAGGGACAGGGGGCGGCTATGGCTACACCTTC	CASSVGTGGGYGYTF
.	TRBD1	TRBV29-1	TRBJ2-2	TGCAGCGTTGCCGTACAGGGGGCTCACACCGGGGAGCTGTTTTTT	CSVAVQGAHTGELFF
.	.	TRBV5-6	TRBJ2-1	TGTGCCAGCAGCCCGGGCGGAGAGGAGCAGTTCTTC	CASSPGGEEQFF
few	TRBD1	TRBV7-9	TRBJ2-7	TGTGCCAGCAGCCCACGACAGGGGGCAGTGCAGTACTTC	CASSPRQGAVQYF
.	.	TRBV10-3	TRBJ1-6	TGTGCCACCCTGAAAGGGGATAATTCACCCCTCCACTTT	CATLKGDNSPLHF
.	.	TRBV6-6	TRBJ2-7	TGTGCCAGCAGCCCTCGCCACAGCTCCTACGAGCAGTACTTC	CASSPRHSSYEQYF
.	.	TRBV19	TRBJ1-1	TGTGCCAGTACCTCCCGTGCGAACACTGAAGCTTTCTTT	CASTSRANTEAFF
.	.	TRBV6-4	TRBJ2-2	TGTGCCAGCAGTATTCAGGGAGCTAGCACCGGGGAGCTGTTTTTT	CASSIQGASTGELFF
.	.	TRBV7-3	TRBJ2-6	TGTGCCAGCAGCTTGGACAACTCTGGGGCCAACGTCCTGACTTTC	CASSLDNSGANVLTF
.	TRBD1	TRBV25-1	TRBJ1-2	TGTGCCAGCAGTGATGAGGGGGCAGCCTGGAGTTCTGGCTACACCTTC	CASSDEGAAWSSGYTF
.	.	TRBV27	TRBJ2-7	TGTGCCAGCCAGCACCGGGATTTTCTAAAATACGAGCAGTACTTC	CASQHRDFLKYEQYF
.	.	TRBV27	TRBJ1-4	TGTGCCAGCAGTTTATACAGAGATGAAAAACTGTTTTTT	CASSLYRDEKLFF
.	.	TRBV7-3	TRBJ2-3	TGTGCCAGCAGCTTGCAGGGTGGGAGCGCAGATACGCAGTATTTT	CASSLQGGSADTQYF
few	.	TRBV9	TRBJ2-3	TGTGCCAGCAGCTCTCGACCTGTGGGCACAGATACGCAGTATTTT	CASSSRPVGTDTQYF
.	.	TRBV6-5	TRBJ2-5	TGTGCCAGCAGCCTAGGAACCCAAGAGACCCAGTACTTC	CASSLGTQETQYF
.	.	TRBV5-4	TRBJ1-1	TGTGCCACTTCGAGAGGGGGATCGGGAAGGGGAGCTTTCTTT	CATSRGGSGRGAFF
.	.	TRBV7-9	TRBJ2-3	TGTGCCAGCAGCTTGGGGGGACTTATCTCAGATACGCAGTATTTT	CASSLGGLISDTQYF
once	TRBD2	TRBV5-1	TRBJ2-3	TGCGCCAGCAGCCCGACTAGCGGGACCCCAGATACGCAGTATTTT	CASSPTSGTPDTQYF
.	TRBD2	TRBV18	TRBJ2-1	TGTGCCAGCTCGCTTCGTCCCCCCTCTAGCGGGAGTTACGTGGGAAATGAGCAGTTCTTC	CASSLRPPSSGSYVGNEQFF
.	.	TRBV6-5	TRBJ2-2	TGTGCCAGCAGTCCACAGGGACTCACCGGGGAGCTGTTTTTT	CASSPQGLTGELFF
medium-sized	TRBD1	TRBV9	TRBJ1-5	TGTGCCAGCAGCGTAGGAATCGGGACAGGCGATCAGCCCCAGCATTTT	CASSVGIGTGDQPQHF
.	.	TRBV5-1	TRBJ2-1	TGCGCCAGCAGCCTTTCGGGGGAGTACAATGAGCAGTTCTTC	CASSLSGEYNEQFF
.	.	TRBV28	TRBJ1-5	TGTGCCAGCAGTCAAGAGAGGATTGGGAATCAGCCCCAGCATTTT	CASSQERIGNQPQHF
.	.	TRBV7-2	TRBJ2-7	TGTGCCAGCAGCTTAAAGGGGAGGTCGGACTACGAGCAGTACTTC	CASSLKGRSDYEQYF
.	TRBD2	TRBV27	TRBJ2-5	TGTGCCAGCAGTTCAGCGGGGGCTTACGAGACCCAGTACTTC	CASSSAGAYETQYF
.	.	TRBV2	TRBJ2-3	TGTGCCAGCAGTGAAGAGGGAACCTGGCGGGATAAGGCAGATACGCAGTATTTT	CASSEEGTWRDKADTQYF
.	.	TRBV28	TRBJ2-2	TGTGCCAGCAGGCCCCTCTTGAGCTCGAACACCGGGGAGCTGTTTTTT	CASRPLLSSNTGELFF
once	TRBD1	TRBV19	TRBJ1-5	TGTGCCAGTAGTCCCAGGGGGCTCAGCAATCAGCCCCAGCATTTT	CASSPRGLSNQPQHF
.	.	TRBV18	TRBJ1-1	TGTGCCAGCTCACCACCGGGACGGCAGAACACTGAAGCTTTCTTT	CASSPPGRQNTEAFF
few	TRBD2	TRBV19	TRBJ2-7	TGTGCCAGTAGTATAGAGGAGACTAGCGGGAGCTACGAGCAGTACTTC	CASSIEETSGSYEQYF
.	TRBD1	TRBV27	TRBJ1-2	TGTGCCAGCAGTTTATTAGGGAGCCGGGGACAGGGGTACGGCTACACCTTC	CASSLLGSRGQGYGYTF
.	TRBD1	TRBV15	TRBJ1-5	TGTGCCACCAGCGGGACAGGCCCCTATAGCAATCAGCCCCAGCATTTT	CATSGTGPYSNQPQHF
.	.	TRBV7-9	TRBJ2-5	TGTGCCAGCAGCCCAACGGAAGGGGCAGGGACCCAGTACTTC	CASSPTEGAGTQYF
.	TRBD1	TRBV18	TRBJ2-2	TGTGCCAGCTCACCACTAGGACAGGCCGCAATCACCGGGGAGCTGTTTTTT	CASSPLGQAAITGELFF
.	.	TRBV19	TRBJ1-5	TGTGCCAGTAGTATTAGGGAGGGTACGTCGGGTAGCGGCAATCAGCCCCAGCATTTT	CASSIREGTSGSGNQPQHF
.	TRBD2	TRBV14	TRBJ2-3	TGTGCCAGCAGCCATCGTAGCGGGAGCACTAATCCCCAGTATTTT	CASSHRSGSTNPQYF
.	.	TRBV30	TRBJ1-1	TGTGCCTGGGATTATTACAGGGTAACTGAAGCTTTCTTT	CAWDYYRVTEAFF
.	TRBD1	TRBV6-5	TRBJ1-2	TGTGCCAGCAGCCCTACTGTACAGGGGAAGCGTGGCTACACCTTC	CASSPTVQGKRGYTF
.	.	TRBV7-4	TRBJ2-7	TGTGCCAGCAGCTTAGGCACAGAGGAGCAGTACTTC	CASSLGTEEQYF